This is a list of T cell receptor beta chains from one sample in a study of blood T cell repertoires in COVID-19. Data came from immunoSEQ multiplex PCR; TCRdb stores just in-frame clones and leaves some out. The table includes approximately 85,000 clones, around 92% detected once. Input material: peripheral blood. The source of these receptors is a woman aged 55 to 70 with active COVID-19. The CDR3 runs from the conserved cysteine through the conserved F or W. The order of the fields is clone size, V gene, J gene, D gene, CDR3 DNA, CDR3 protein. A D gene is named only where the DNA matches it firmly. Size tells how often a clone was seen (once, few, many) or the class of an expanded clone, and some rows leave it out.

>.|TRBV28|TRBJ1-5|TRBD1
TGTGCCAGCAGTTTGGGACAGGGAAAGCAGCCCCAGCATTTT
CASSLGQGKQPQHF
>.|TRBV7-9|TRBJ2-5|.
TGTGCCAGCAGCTTAGCGATCCCGGGGGAAGAGACCCAGTACTTC
CASSLAIPGEETQYF
>.|TRBV2|TRBJ2-5|TRBD2
TGTGCCAGCAGTGAAGCCTCCCTAGCGGGGGGGGGAGAGACCCAGTACTTC
CASSEASLAGGGETQYF
>.|TRBV15|TRBJ2-7|.
TGTGCCACCAGCAGAGATCAGGGGACCTACGAGCAGTACTTC
CATSRDQGTYEQYF
>.|TRBV30|TRBJ2-7|TRBD1
TGTGCCTGGAGCCGGGACAGGGGGATCCACGAGCAGTACTTC
CAWSRDRGIHEQYF
>.|TRBV5-1|TRBJ2-1|TRBD2
TGCGCCAGCAGCTGGGGAGCGGGGGGCTCCTACAATGAGCAGTTCTTC
CASSWGAGGSYNEQFF
>few|TRBV6-2/TRBV6-3|TRBJ1-2|.
TGTGCCAGCAGCCTCCTATATAACTATGGCTACACCTTC
CASSLLYNYGYTF
>.|TRBV29-1|TRBJ1-2|TRBD1
TGCAGCGTGACCGGGACAGGGGGCTCGGACTATGGCTACACCTTC
CSVTGTGGSDYGYTF
>.|TRBV28|TRBJ2-7|TRBD1
TGTGCCAGCAGTCTAAGGACAGGGGTGGTAAGGGAGCAGTACTTC
CASSLRTGVVREQYF
>.|TRBV11-2|TRBJ1-5|.
TGTGCCAGCCCAGGGAGGACGAATCAGCCCCAGCATTTT
CASPGRTNQPQHF
>.|TRBV28|TRBJ2-7|TRBD1
TGTGCCAGCAGTCGGGACAGGGGGGGGTACGAGCAGTACTTC
CASSRDRGGYEQYF
>.|TRBV11-3|TRBJ2-2|.
TGTGCCAGCAGTACCGACGGGGATACCGGGGAGCTGTTTTTT
CASSTDGDTGELFF
>.|TRBV30|TRBJ2-5|TRBD2
TGTGCCTGGGAGCGGGGGCATAAAGAGACCCAGTACTTC
CAWERGHKETQYF
>.|TRBV5-5|TRBJ2-1|TRBD2
TGTGCCAGCAGCCCTACGGCGGGGGGGAATGAGCAGTTCTTC
CASSPTAGGNEQFF
>.|TRBV7-2|TRBJ2-2|.
TGTGCCAGCAGCTTAGATCCCACCCGTGCGGGCACCGGGGAGCTGTTTTTT
CASSLDPTRAGTGELFF
>once|TRBV7-2|TRBJ1-5|TRBD1
TGTGCCAGCAGCTTAGAGTACAGGGGACCTTATAGCAATCAGCCCCAGCATTTT
CASSLEYRGPYSNQPQHF
>few|TRBV19|TRBJ1-3|.
TGTGCCAGTAGTCTCCAGGCCGTCTTGAGGGCTGGAAACACCATATATTTT
CASSLQAVLRAGNTIYF
>.|TRBV30|TRBJ1-5|TRBD1
TGTGCCTGGAGTGCCGGACAGGGAAGCAATCAGCCCCAGCATTTT
CAWSAGQGSNQPQHF
>.|TRBV5-8|TRBJ2-3|TRBD1
TGTGCCAGCAGCTGGGGACAGTCCACAGATACGCAGTATTTT
CASSWGQSTDTQYF
>.|TRBV28|TRBJ1-6|.
TGTGCCAGCATTAACCCAGGGAATTCACCCCTCCACTTT
CASINPGNSPLHF
>.|TRBV9|TRBJ2-1|TRBD1
TGTGCCAGCAGCGTCTGGACAGGGGCGGGTGAGCAGTTCTTC
CASSVWTGAGEQFF
>once|TRBV4-3|TRBJ1-4|TRBD1
TGCGCCAGCAGCCAAGAGGGGACAGGGAGTGAAAAACTGTTTTTT
CASSQEGTGSEKLFF
>.|TRBV9|TRBJ2-2|.
TGTGCCAGCAGCGTAGGGATGGGGCTTAGGGACACCGGGGAGCTGTTTTTT
CASSVGMGLRDTGELFF
>once|TRBV4-3|TRBJ2-2|.
TGCGCCAGCAGCCAAGATTACCGGAGTAGTAACACCGGGGAGCTGTTTTTT
CASSQDYRSSNTGELFF
>.|TRBV29-1|TRBJ2-1|.
TGCAGCGTTATACACAGGTACCCGCAGGACAATGAGCAGTTCTTC
CSVIHRYPQDNEQFF
>.|TRBV7-9|TRBJ2-7|.
TGTGCCAGCAGCTTACCCGGGACTGGAACCTACGAGCAGTACTTC
CASSLPGTGTYEQYF
>.|TRBV6-5|TRBJ2-2|.
TGTGCCAGCAGTTATGGGACACCCTACACCGGGGAGCTGTTTTTT
CASSYGTPYTGELFF
>.|TRBV6-5|TRBJ2-2|TRBD1
TGTGCCAGCACTCCAGACCAGGGGGTCACCGGGGAGCTGTTTTTT
CASTPDQGVTGELFF
>.|TRBV6-6|TRBJ1-1|.
TGTGCCAGCAGTAGACAAGTTGAGACTGAAGCTTTCTTT
CASSRQVETEAFF
>.|TRBV7-9|TRBJ1-2|.
TGTGCCAGCAGCTTCGCAGAAGCTAACTATGGCTACACCTTC
CASSFAEANYGYTF
>.|TRBV21-1|TRBJ2-7|.
TGTGCCAGCAGCAAAAGGCAACAGGGGGCTCGGTCGGTTGAGCAGTACTTC
CASSKRQQGARSVEQYF
>.|TRBV6-5|TRBJ1-5|.
TGTGCCAGCAGTCCAAGGGGTCACAATCAGCCCCAGCATTTT
CASSPRGHNQPQHF
>.|TRBV6-2/TRBV6-3|TRBJ1-2|.
TGTGCCAGCAGTTACTCGGGTGCGGCGTATGGCTACACCTTC
CASSYSGAAYGYTF
>.|TRBV7-8|TRBJ1-2|.
TGTGCCAGCAGCTTAGAACGGGTCTATGGCTACACCTTC
CASSLERVYGYTF
>.|TRBV19|TRBJ1-5|.
TGTGCCAGTAGTATAGACAGGCCCAATCAGCCCCAGCATTTT
CASSIDRPNQPQHF
>.|TRBV28|TRBJ2-7|.
TGTGCCAGCGGGCCCTGGGGGGGCACAATCTACGAGCAGTACTTC
CASGPWGGTIYEQYF
>.|TRBV30|TRBJ2-7|TRBD1
TGTGCCTGGAGTGGGGGGACAGCCCCGTACGAGCAGTACTTC
CAWSGGTAPYEQYF
>.|TRBV20-1|TRBJ2-1|.
TGCAGTGGTAGTCTAGCTTCGTACAATGAGCAGTTCTTC
CSGSLASYNEQFF
>.|TRBV28|TRBJ1-2|.
TGTGCCAGCAGGGGGGGGGAACAGGGTAGCTATGGCTACACCTTC
CASRGGEQGSYGYTF
>many|TRBV7-9|TRBJ1-6|.
TGTGCCAGCAGCCCCCCCGCGGCCAAGGGGTCACCCCTCCACTTT
CASSPPAAKGSPLHF
>.|TRBV19|TRBJ2-7|.
TGTGCCAGTAGTATCGGCCCGGGTTACTACGAGCAGTACTTC
CASSIGPGYYEQYF
>.|TRBV6-5|TRBJ1-2|.
TGTGCCAGCAATAAAGACTCGAGAGGCTATGGCTACACCTTC
CASNKDSRGYGYTF
>few|TRBV7-9|TRBJ1-5|TRBD1
TGTGCCAGCCGGACAGGGACTCAGCCCCAGCATTTT
CASRTGTQPQHF
>once|TRBV9|TRBJ1-5|.
TGTGCCAGCAGCGTAGGGGAGGGGTCCAATCAGCCCCAGCATTTT
CASSVGEGSNQPQHF
>.|TRBV3-1/TRBV3-2|TRBJ2-2|TRBD1
TGTGCCAGCAGCCACCTCGACAGGGCCCCCGGGGAGCTGTTTTTT
CASSHLDRAPGELFF